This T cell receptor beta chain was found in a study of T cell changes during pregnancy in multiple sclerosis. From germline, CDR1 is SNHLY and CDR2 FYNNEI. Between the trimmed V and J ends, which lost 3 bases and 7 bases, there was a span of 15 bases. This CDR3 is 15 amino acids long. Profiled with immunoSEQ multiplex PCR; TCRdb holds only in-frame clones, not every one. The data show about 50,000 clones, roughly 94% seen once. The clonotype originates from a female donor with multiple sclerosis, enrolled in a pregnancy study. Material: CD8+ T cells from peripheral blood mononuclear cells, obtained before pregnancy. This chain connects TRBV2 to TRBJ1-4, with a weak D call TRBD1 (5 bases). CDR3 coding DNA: TGTGCCAGCAGTGAGGGGGGTGGTGATGGTGAAAAACTGTTTTTT. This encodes CASSEGGGDGEKLFF.